This TCR beta chain was obtained from a study of blood T cell repertoires in COVID-19. At the level of the study: The samples span acute and convalescent COVID-19 from the United States, Italy and Spain. PBMCs, B-cell-depleted T cells, or T cells provided the cDNA or gDNA that made up the material.

In the original workflow: Using reference gene primer amplification, nucleated cell counts were estimated. Some clones are missing from TCRdb's copy, which holds only in-frame ones; the method was immunoSEQ multiplex PCR. The V and J calls and the clone size are those of that table, but D and trimming were determined from the DNA. The sample gives roughly 200,000 clones, approximately 83% of which show up once; more than 2.5% is in the top ten. CDR3 length equals 16 residues. V gave up 6 bases and J gave up 6 bases; unmatched junction bases: 14. Germline CDR1 and CDR2: MNHEY and SMNVEV (reference sequence).

Sequenced sample: peripheral blood. The TCR sequence derives from a man in his 60s with acute or convalescent COVID-19. The genes are TRBV27 and TRBJ1-5, with TRBD1 matching 7 bases. CDR3 amino acids: CASSPTGQAGGQPQHF. DNA for the CDR3: TGTGCCAGCAGCCCTACCGGACAGGCGGGGGGTCAGCCCCAGCATTTT.